These 19 T cell receptor beta chains came from one sample sequenced in a study of cytomegalovirus exposure and HLA in healthy donors. The PCR had 60 Vbeta and 13 Jbeta primers. Produced via immunoSEQ multiplex PCR; TCRdb's table is partial and in-frame only. The data hold 120,000 to 150,000 clones, with roughly four fifths observed a single time. Sample: PBMCs. The receptors stem from a man aged 18 to 30 in good health and CMV-seropositive.

The chain combines TRBV29-1 with TRBJ1-1; a possible D gene is TRBD1 (6 bases). The CDR3 has 14 amino acids. Deletions cut 6 bases from V and 0 bases from J, with 14 bases between. Germline V gives CDR1 SQVTM, CDR2 ANQGSEA. The CDR3 sequence is CSVQKDSLNTEAFF. The CDR3 bases are TGCAGCGTCCAAAAGGACAGTCTGAACACTGAAGCTTTCTTT. The full variable domain, with the rest looked up from reference TRBV29-1 and TRBJ1-1, is SAVISQKPSRDICQRGTSLTIQCQVDSQVTMMFWYRQQPGQSLTLIATANQGSEATYESGFVIDKFPISRPNLTFSTLTVSNMSPEDSSIYLCSVQKDSLNTEAFFGQGTRLTVV.

The V and J genes are TRBV6-1 and TRBJ1-1; the D is unclear. The CDR3 extends over 12 amino acids. V was trimmed by 6 bases and J by 1 base, leaving 6 bases between them. Looked up from germline, CDR1 is MNHNS and CDR2 is SASEGT. The CDR3 DNA sequence: TGTGCCAGCAGCCCAGGGAACACTGAAGCTTTCTTT. Translated, it gives CASSPGNTEAFF.

This clone was seen once. Other DNA sequences in the same sample also yield this CDR3. V usage is TRBV7-8 and J usage is TRBJ2-5, with 9 nucleotides matching TRBD1. Germline CDR1 and CDR2: SGHVS and FQNEAQ. J lost 4 bases, V lost 2 bases, and 8 bases had no gene match. The CDR3 sequence is 16 residues long. In DNA, the CDR3 is TGTGCCAGCAGCTTACCCTCCGGGACAGGGAGAGAGACCCAGTACTTC. Amino acid sequence: CASSLPSGTGRETQYF.

This chain links TRBV5-1 with TRBJ2-5; weak D call: TRBD1 (5 bases). The J call may be incorrect, as the DNA end agrees better with TRBJ2-7. The V gene's germline CDR1 is SGHRS and CDR2 YFSETQ. This CDR3 comprises 12 residues. The CDR3 sequence is CASSLGTNEQYF. In DNA form, the CDR3 reads TGCGCCAGCAGCTTGGGGACAAACGAGCAGTACTTC.

The chain links TRBV25-1 to TRBJ1-2, with TRBD1 as a possible D gene (5 bases). Germline loops: CDR1 MGHDK, CDR2 SYGVNS. V was cut by 1 base and J by 8 bases, with 11 bases left in between. This CDR3 has 13 amino acids. CDR3 residues: CASSESRAWGYTF. The DNA of the CDR3 is TGTGCCAGCAGTGAATCCAGGGCTTGGGGCTACACCTTC.

The genes are TRBV7-6 and TRBJ2-7, with a weak D call TRBD2 (6 bases). V dropped 5 bases and J dropped 2 bases, with 13 bases sitting between them. The germline V gene encodes CDR1 SGHVS and CDR2 FNYEAQ. The CDR3 spans 14 residues. CDR3 coding DNA: TGTGCCAGCAGCCCCGTCAGCGGGCCCTACGAGCAGTACTTC. This codes for CASSPVSGPYEQYF.

About this clone itself: At one end the junction does not follow the germline gene, possibly because of a read error. The CDR3 nucleotides read TGCGCCACCAGCGGAGATCGCACAGATACGCAGTATTTT. Translation gives CATSGDRTDTQYF. The chain has TRBV4-1 and TRBJ2-3; a weak D match, TRBD2 (5 bases). CDR3 length: 13 amino acids. Germline V gene lookup returns CDR1 MGHRA and CDR2 YSYEKL.

This chain uses TRBV27 with TRBJ2-5, with TRBD1 identical over 9 bases. Germline V lookup: CDR1 MNHEY, CDR2 SMNVEV (reference sequence). The CDR3 contains 14 residues. V lost 5 bases to trimming and J lost 4 bases; unmatched junction nucleotides: 5. CDR3 residues: CASSPGQGRETQYF. CDR3 bases: TGTGCCAGCAGTCCCGGACAGGGGAGAGAGACCCAGTACTTC.

This rearrangement joins TRBV27 to TRBJ2-7; TRBD1 matches 10 bases. This CDR3 is built from 16 residues. From germline, CDR1 is MNHEY and CDR2 SMNVEV (reference sequence). Trimming took 2 bases from V and 7 from J; bases not matched to a gene: 11. For the CDR3, the DNA is TGTGCCAGCAGTTTAGCCGGGACAGGGGCCAGAGGAGAGCAGTACTTC. It translates to CASSLAGTGARGEQYF.

This chain links TRBV7-2 with TRBJ1-1; TRBD1 aligns across 7 bases. J lost 2 bases, V lost 10 bases, and 10 bases had no gene match. Germline assignment: CDR1 SGHTA and CDR2 FQGNSA. This CDR3 has 14 amino acids. The CDR3 sequence is CANPRQGLNTEAFF. CDR3 nucleotide sequence: TGTGCCAACCCAAGACAGGGTCTCAACACTGAAGCTTTCTTT.

V is TRBV28 and J is TRBJ1-2, with 7 bases lining up with TRBD1. The germline CDR1 and CDR2 sequences are MDHEN and SYDVKM. The CDR3 covers 16 residues. After removal of 1 base from V and 4 bases from J, the junction contained 9 bases not matched to a gene. In DNA, the CDR3 is TGTGCCAGCAGTTTATTTGCCCCCCGGACAGGCTATGGCTACACCTTC. Translation: CASSLFAPRTGYGYTF.

The chain carries TRBV11-2 and TRBJ2-2, with 7 positions matching TRBD1. CDR3 size: 14 residues. V lost 4 bases to trimming and J lost 7 bases; unmatched junction nucleotides: 6. Germline values: CDR1 SGHAT, CDR2 FQNNGV. The CDR3 sequence is CASSSQQGFGELFF. Written as DNA, the CDR3 is TGTGCCAGCAGCTCCCAACAGGGGTTCGGGGAGCTGTTTTTT.

The rearrangement joins TRBV6-5 to TRBJ2-1; TRBD2 might be the D (5 bases). Trimming took 7 bases from V and 4 from J, leaving 17 bases between them. This CDR3 is 15 amino acids long. Germline CDR1 and CDR2: MNHEY and SVGAGI. CDR3 bases: TGTGCCAGCAAAACTGTGTCTGGAGGATACAATGAGCAGTTCTTC. Protein product: CASKTVSGGYNEQFF.

This clone was seen a single time. The chain employs TRBV30 and TRBJ2-7, with TRBD1 matching over 7 bases. The CDR3 totals 12 residues. Germline V gene sequence: CDR1 GTSNPN, CDR2 SVGIG (reference sequence). After removal of 4 bases from V and 7 bases from J, the junction contained 7 bases not matched to a gene. The CDR3 region is CAWTFKDREQYF. DNA for the CDR3: TGTGCCTGGACCTTTAAGGACAGGGAGCAGTACTTC.

This clone was seen only a few times. The V call is TRBV6-5, the J call TRBJ1-4; 8 bases are shared with TRBD1. The CDR3 has 15 residues. Germline V lookup: CDR1 MNHEY, CDR2 SVGAGI. The junction had 7 bases not matched to a gene; V was cut back by 6 bases and J by 4 bases. The CDR3 DNA reads TGTGCCAGCAGCTCAGGGGGCTCGAATAATGAAAAACTGTTTTTT. Translation gives CASSSGGSNNEKLFF.

Remarks on this clone: Relative to the germline gene, one junction end is altered; a read error may explain this. The chain recombines TRBV7-9 with TRBJ1-1; D is undetermined. CDR3 length: 14 amino acids. Germline CDR1 is SEHNR and CDR2 is FQNEAQ (reference sequence). Here the CDR3 DNA reads TGTTCCAGCAGCCCGGCGGAGCCCAACACTGAAGCTTTCTTT. Amino acids: CSSSPAEPNTEAFF.

V usage is TRBV9 and J usage is TRBJ1-2; possibly TRBD1 for D (5 bases). V was pared by 4 bases and J by 6 bases, with 19 bases between. From germline, CDR1 is SGDLS and CDR2 YYNGEE. The CDR3 is 15 residues long. CDR3 in amino acids: CASSSRGQGTHGYTF. The DNA of the CDR3 is TGTGCCAGCAGCTCCCGTGGGCAGGGCACCCATGGCTACACCTTC.

This clone was observed once. The chain couples TRBV11-2 to TRBJ2-1, with 9 bases fitting TRBD1. Germline trimming cut 5 bases from V and 4 bases from J; bases unmatched to any gene: 9. Germline V gene lookup returns CDR1 SGHAT and CDR2 FQNNGV. This CDR3 comprises 16 residues. For the CDR3, the DNA is TGTGCCAGCAGCACCCGGACAGGGGAGGGGTACAATGAGCAGTTCTTC. It specifies CASSTRTGEGYNEQFF. The entire variable domain, with the rest obtained from reference TRBV11-2 and TRBJ2-1, is as follows: EAGVAQSPRYKIIEKRQSVAFWCNPISGHATLYWYQQILGQGPKLLIQFQNNGVVDDSQLPKDRFSAERLKGVDSTLKIQPAKLEDSAVYLCASSTRTGEGYNEQFFGPGTRLTVL.

V is TRBV11-2 and J is TRBJ1-6; weak D call: TRBD1 (6 bases). CDR3 length: 17 amino acids. CDR1 is SGHAT, CDR2 FQNNGV, per germline. The V gene lost 5 bases and the J gene lost 8 bases, with 22 bases spanning the gap. The CDR3 region is CASSTGTRGLRDSPLHF. CDR3 sequence (DNA): TGTGCCAGCAGCACCGGGACAAGGGGACTAAGGGATTCACCCCTCCACTTT.